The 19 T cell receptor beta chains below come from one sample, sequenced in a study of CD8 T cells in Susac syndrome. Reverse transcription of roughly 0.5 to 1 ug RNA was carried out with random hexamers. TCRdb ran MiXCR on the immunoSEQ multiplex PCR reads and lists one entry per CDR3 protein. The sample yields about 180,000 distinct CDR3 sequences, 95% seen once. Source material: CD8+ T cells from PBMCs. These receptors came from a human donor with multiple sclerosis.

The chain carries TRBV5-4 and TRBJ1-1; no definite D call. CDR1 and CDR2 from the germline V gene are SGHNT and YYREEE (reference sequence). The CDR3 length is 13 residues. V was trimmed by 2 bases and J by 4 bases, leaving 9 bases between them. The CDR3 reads CASSLVEGTEAFF. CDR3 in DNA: TGTGCCAGCAGCTTAGTAGAGGGCACTGAAGCTTTCTTT.

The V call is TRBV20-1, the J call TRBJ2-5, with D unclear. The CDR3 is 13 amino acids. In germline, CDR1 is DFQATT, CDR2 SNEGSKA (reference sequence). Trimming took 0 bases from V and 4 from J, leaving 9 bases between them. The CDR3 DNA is TGCAGTGCTAGAGAAGAGCGACCAGAGACCCAGTACTTC. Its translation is CSAREERPETQYF.

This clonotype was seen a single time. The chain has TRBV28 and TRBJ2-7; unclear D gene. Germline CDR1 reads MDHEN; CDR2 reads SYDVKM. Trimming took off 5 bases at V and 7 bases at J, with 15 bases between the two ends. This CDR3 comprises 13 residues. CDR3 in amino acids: CASSRLVVTEQYF. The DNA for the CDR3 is TGTGCCAGCAGTCGTCTAGTGGTAACAGAGCAGTACTTC.

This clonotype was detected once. The CDR3 sequence is CASSLIGADTQYF. For the CDR3, the DNA is TGTGCCAGCAGCTTAATCGGAGCGGATACGCAGTATTTT. The V call is TRBV7-9, the J call TRBJ2-3; D unresolved. Germline CDR1 SEHNR, CDR2 FQNEAQ (reference sequence). V gave up 2 bases and J gave up 6 bases, with 9 bases separating them. The length of the CDR3 is 13 residues.

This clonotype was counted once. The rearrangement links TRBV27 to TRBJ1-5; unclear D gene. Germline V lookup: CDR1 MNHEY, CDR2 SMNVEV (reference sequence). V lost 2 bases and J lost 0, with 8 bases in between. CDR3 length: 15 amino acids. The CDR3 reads CASSLSKYSNQPQHF. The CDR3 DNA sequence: TGTGCCAGCAGTTTAAGCAAGTATAGCAATCAGCCCCAGCATTTT.

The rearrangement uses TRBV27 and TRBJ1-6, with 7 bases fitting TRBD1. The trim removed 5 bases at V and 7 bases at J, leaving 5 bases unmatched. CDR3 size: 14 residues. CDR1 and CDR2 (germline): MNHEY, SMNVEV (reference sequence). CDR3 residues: CASSLDRVNSPLHF. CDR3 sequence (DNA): TGTGCCAGCAGTCTCGACAGGGTAAATTCACCCCTCCACTTT.

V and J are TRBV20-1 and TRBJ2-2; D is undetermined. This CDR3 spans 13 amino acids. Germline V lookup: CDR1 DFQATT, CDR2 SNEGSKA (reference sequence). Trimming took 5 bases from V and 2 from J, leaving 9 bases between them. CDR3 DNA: TGCAGTGCTGCGACTGGTAACACCGGGGAGCTGTTTTTT. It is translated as CSAATGNTGELFF.

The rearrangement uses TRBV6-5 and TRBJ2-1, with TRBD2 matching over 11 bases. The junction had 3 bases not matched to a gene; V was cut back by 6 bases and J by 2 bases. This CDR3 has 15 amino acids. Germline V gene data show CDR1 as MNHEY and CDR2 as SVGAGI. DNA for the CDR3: TGTGCCAGCAGCGATAGCGGGAGGGCCTACAATGAGCAGTTCTTC. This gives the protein CASSDSGRAYNEQFF.

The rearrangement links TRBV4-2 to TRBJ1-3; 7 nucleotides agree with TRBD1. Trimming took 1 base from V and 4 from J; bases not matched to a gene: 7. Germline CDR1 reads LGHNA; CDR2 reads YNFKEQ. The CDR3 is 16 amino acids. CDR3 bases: TGTGCCAGCAGCCAAGCAGGGGGGGCTGCGGGAAACACCATATATTTT. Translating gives CASSQAGGAAGNTIYF.

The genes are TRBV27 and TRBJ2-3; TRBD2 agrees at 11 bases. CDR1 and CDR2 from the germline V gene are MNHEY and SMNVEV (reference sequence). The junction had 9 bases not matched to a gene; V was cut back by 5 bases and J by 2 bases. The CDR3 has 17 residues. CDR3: CASSPHPGLAVTDTQYF. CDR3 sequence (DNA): TGTGCCAGCAGTCCTCATCCGGGACTAGCGGTCACAGATACGCAGTATTTT.

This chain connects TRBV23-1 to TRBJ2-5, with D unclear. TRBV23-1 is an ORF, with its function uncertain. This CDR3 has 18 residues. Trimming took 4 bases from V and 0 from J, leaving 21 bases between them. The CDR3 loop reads CASSRYSRDVVYQETQYF. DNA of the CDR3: TGCGCCAGCAGTCGGTATAGCCGTGACGTCGTTTACCAAGAGACCCAGTACTTC.

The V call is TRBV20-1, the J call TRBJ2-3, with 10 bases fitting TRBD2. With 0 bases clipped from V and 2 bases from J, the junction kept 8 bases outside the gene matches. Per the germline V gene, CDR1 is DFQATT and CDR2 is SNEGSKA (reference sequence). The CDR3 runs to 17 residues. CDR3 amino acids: CSARDWRTSGATDTQYF. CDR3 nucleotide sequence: TGCAGTGCTAGAGATTGGAGAACTAGCGGGGCCACAGATACGCAGTATTTT.

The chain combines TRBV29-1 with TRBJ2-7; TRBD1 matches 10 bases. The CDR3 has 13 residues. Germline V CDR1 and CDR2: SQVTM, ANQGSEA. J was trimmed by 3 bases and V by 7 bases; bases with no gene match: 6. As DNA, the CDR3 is TGCAGCGCCTCCGGGGACAGGGGCTACGAGCAGTACTTC. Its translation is CSASGDRGYEQYF.

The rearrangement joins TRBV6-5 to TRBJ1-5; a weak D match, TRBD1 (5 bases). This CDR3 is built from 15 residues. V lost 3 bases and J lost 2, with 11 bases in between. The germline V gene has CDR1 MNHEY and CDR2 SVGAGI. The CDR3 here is CASSYSGSGNQPQHF. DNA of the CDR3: TGTGCCAGCAGTTATTCAGGGTCAGGCAATCAGCCCCAGCATTTT.

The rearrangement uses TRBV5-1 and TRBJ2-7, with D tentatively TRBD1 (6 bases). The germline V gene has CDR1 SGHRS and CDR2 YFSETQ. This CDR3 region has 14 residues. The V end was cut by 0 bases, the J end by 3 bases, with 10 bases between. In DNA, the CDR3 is TGCGCCAGCAGCTTGGGCCCACAGGGCTACGAGCAGTACTTC. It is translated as CASSLGPQGYEQYF.

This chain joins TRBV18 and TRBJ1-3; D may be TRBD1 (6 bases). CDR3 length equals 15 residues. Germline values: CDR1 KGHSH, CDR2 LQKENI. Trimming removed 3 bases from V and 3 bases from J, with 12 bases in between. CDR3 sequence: CASSPIQGYGNTIYF. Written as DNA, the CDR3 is TGTGCCAGCTCACCGATACAGGGTTATGGAAACACCATATATTTT.

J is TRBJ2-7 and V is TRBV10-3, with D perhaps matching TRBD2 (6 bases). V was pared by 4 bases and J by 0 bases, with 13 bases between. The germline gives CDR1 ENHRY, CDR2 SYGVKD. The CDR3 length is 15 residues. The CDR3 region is CAISGRTGSSYEQYF. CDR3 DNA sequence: TGTGCCATCAGTGGTCGGACCGGGAGCTCCTACGAGCAGTACTTC.

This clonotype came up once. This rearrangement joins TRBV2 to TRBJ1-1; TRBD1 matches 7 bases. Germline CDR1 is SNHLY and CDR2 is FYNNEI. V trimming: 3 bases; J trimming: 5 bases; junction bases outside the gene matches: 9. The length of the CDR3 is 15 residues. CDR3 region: CASSDSEGALTEAFF. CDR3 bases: TGTGCCAGCAGTGATAGCGAGGGGGCGCTTACTGAAGCTTTCTTT.

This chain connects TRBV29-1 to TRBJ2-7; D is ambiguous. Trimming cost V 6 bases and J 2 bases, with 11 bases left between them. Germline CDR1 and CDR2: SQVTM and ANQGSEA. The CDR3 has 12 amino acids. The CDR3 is CSVSLTTYEQYF. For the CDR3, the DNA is TGCAGCGTGAGTCTGACGACCTACGAGCAGTACTTC.